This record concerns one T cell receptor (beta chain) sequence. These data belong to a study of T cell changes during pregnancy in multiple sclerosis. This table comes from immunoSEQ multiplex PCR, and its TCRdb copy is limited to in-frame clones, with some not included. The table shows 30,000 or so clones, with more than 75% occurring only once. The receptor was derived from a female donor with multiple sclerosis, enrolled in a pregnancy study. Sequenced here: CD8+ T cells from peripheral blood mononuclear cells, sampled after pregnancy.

CDR3: CASSLSGNPYEQYF. CDR3 in DNA: TGTGCCAGCAGTTTATCCGGGAACCCCTACGAGCAGTACTTC. This chain joins TRBV27 and TRBJ2-7, with a possible D match to TRBD2 (5 bases). Between the trimmed V and J ends, which lost 0 bases and 2 bases, there was a span of 8 bases. This CDR3 is 14 amino acids long. Looked up from germline, CDR1 is MNHEY and CDR2 is SMNVEV (reference sequence).